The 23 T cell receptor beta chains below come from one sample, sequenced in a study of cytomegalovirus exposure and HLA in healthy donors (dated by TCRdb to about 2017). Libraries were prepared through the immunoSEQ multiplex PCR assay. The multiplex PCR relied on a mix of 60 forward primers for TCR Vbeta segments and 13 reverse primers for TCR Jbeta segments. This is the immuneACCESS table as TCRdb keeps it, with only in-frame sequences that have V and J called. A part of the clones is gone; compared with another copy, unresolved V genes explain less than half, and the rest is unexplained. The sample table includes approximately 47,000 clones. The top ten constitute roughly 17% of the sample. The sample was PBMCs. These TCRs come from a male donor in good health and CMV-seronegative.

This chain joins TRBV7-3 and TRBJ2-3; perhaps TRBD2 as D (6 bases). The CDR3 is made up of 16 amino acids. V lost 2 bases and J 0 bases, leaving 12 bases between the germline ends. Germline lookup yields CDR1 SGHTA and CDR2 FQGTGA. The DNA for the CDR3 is TGTGCCAGCAGCTTAGAGACTAGTATTAGCACAGATACGCAGTATTTT. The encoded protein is CASSLETSISTDTQYF.

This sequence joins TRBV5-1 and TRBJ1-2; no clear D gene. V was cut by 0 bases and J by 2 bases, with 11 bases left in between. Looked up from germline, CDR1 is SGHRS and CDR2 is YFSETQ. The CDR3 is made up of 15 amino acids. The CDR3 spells CASSLVDNLNYGYTF. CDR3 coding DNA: TGCGCCAGCAGCTTGGTTGATAATCTAAACTATGGCTACACCTTC. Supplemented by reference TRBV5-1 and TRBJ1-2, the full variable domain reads KAGVTQTPRYLIKTRGQQVTLSCSPISGHRSVSWYQQTPGQGLQFLFEYFSETQRNKGNFPGRFSGRQFSNSRSEMNVSTLELGDSALYLCASSLVDNLNYGYTFGSGTRLTVV.

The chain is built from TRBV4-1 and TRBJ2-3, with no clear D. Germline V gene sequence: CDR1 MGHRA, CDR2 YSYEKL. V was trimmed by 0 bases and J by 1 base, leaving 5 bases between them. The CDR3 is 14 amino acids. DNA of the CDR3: TGCGCCAGCAGCCAAGACCCAGGCACAGATACGCAGTATTTT. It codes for CASSQDPGTDTQYF.

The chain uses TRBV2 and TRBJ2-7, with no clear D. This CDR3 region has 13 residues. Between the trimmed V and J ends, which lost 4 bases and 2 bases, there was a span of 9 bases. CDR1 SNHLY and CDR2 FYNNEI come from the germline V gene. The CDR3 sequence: CASSVTLTYEQYF. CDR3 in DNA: TGTGCCAGCAGTGTCACTCTCACCTACGAGCAGTACTTC.

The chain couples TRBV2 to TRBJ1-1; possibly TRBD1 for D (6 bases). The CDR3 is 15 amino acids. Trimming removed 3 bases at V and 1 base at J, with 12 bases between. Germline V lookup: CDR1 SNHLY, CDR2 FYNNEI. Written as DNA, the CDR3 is TGTGCCAGCAGTGACGACAGGACACGGAACACTGAAGCTTTCTTT. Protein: CASSDDRTRNTEAFF.

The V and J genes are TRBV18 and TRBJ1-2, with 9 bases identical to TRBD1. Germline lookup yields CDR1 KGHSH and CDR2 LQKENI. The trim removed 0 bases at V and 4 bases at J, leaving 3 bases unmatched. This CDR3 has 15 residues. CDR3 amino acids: CASSPPGQGGYGYTF. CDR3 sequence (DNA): TGTGCCAGCTCACCACCGGGACAGGGAGGCTATGGCTACACCTTC.

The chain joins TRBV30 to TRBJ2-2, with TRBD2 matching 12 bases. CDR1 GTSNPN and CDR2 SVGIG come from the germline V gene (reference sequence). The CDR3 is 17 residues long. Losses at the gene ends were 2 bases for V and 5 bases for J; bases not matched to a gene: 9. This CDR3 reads CAWSRSSGGAGTGELFF. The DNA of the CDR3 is TGTGCCTGGAGTAGGTCTAGCGGGGGGGCCGGGACCGGGGAGCTGTTTTTT.

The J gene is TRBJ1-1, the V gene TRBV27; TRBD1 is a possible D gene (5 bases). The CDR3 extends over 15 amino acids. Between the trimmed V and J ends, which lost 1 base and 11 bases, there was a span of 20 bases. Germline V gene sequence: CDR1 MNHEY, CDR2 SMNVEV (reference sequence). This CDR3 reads CASSLFHPDSRGAFF. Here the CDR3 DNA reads TGTGCCAGCAGTTTATTTCACCCGGACTCCCGGGGGGCTTTCTTT.

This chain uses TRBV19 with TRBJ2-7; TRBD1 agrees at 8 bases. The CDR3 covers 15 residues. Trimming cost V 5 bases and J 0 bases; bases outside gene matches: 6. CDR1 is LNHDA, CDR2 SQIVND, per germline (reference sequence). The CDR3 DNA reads TGTGCCAGTAGTCGAGGACAGGGACCCTCCTACGAGCAGTACTTC. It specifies CASSRGQGPSYEQYF.

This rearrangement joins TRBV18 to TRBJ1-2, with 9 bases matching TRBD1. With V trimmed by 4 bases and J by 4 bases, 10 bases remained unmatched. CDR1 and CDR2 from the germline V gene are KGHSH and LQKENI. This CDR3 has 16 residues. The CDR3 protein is CASSHNTSTGGYGYTF. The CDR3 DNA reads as TGTGCCAGCTCACACAACACGTCGACAGGGGGCTATGGCTACACCTTC.

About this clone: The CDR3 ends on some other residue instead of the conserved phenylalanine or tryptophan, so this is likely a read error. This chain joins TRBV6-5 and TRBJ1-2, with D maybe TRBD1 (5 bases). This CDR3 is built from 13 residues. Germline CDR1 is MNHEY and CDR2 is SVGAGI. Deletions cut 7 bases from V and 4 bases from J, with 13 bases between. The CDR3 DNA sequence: TGTGCCAGCACGGGAGGACACCTCTATGGCTACACCGTC. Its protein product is CASTGGHLYGYTV.

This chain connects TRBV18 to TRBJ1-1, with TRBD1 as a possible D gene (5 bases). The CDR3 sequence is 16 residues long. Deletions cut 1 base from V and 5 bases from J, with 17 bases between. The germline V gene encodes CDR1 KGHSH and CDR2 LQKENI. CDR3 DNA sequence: TGTGCCAGCTCACCACAGCCACCCCAGGGTTGGACTGAAGCTTTCTTT. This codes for CASSPQPPQGWTEAFF.

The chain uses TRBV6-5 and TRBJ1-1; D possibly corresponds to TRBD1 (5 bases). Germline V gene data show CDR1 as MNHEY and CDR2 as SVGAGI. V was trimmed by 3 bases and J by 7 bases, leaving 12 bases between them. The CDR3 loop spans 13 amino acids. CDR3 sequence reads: CASSYIVDSEAFF. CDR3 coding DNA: TGTGCCAGCAGTTATATTGTTGACAGTGAAGCTTTCTTT.

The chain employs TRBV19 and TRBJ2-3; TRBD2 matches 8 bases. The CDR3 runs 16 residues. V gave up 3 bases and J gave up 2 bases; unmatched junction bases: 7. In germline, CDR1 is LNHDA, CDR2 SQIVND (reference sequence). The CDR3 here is CASSMSSGDNTDTQYF. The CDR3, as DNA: TGTGCCAGTAGTATGAGTAGCGGGGATAACACAGATACGCAGTATTTT.

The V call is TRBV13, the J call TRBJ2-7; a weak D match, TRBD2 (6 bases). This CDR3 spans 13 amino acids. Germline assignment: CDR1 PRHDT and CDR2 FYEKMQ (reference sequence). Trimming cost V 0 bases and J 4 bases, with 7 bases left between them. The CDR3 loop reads CASSLGREYEQYF. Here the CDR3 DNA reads TGTGCCAGCAGCTTAGGCCGGGAGTACGAGCAGTACTTC.

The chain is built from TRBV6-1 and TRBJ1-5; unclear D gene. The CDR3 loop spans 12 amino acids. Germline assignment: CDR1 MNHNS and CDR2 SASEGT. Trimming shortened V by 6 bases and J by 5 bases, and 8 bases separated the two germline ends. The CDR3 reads CASRTADQPQHF. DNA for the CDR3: TGTGCCAGCAGAACAGCAGATCAGCCCCAGCATTTT.

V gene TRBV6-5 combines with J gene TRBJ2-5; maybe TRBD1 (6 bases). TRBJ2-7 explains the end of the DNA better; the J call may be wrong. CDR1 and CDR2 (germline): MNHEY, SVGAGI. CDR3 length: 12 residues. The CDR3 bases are TGTGCCAGTGGGGACACTTCCTACGAGCAGTACTTC. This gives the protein CASGDTSYEQYF.

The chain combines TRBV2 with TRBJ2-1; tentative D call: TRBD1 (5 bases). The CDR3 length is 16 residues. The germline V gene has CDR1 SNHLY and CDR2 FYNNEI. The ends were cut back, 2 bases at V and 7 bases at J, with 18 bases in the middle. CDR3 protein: CASSELSPRKGNEQFF. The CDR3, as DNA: TGTGCCAGCAGTGAATTAAGCCCCCGGAAGGGGAATGAGCAGTTCTTC.

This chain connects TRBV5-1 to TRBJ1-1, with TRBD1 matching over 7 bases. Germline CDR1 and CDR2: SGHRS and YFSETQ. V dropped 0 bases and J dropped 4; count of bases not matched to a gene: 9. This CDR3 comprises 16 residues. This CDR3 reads CASSLAAGGSGTEAFF. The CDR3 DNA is TGCGCCAGCAGCTTGGCCGCAGGGGGGTCCGGCACTGAAGCTTTCTTT.

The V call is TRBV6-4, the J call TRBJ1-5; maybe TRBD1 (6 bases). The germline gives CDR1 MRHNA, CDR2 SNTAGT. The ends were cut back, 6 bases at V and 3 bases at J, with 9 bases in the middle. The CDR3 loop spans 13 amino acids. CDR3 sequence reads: CASSGTINQPQHF. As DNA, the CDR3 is TGTGCCAGCAGCGGGACAATCAATCAGCCCCAGCATTTT.

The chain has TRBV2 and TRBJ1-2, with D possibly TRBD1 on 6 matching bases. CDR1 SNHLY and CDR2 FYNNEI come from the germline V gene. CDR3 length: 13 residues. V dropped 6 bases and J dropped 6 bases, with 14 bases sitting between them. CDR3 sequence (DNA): TGTGCCAGCAGGACACAGGGAGTCGATGGCTACACCTTC. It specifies CASRTQGVDGYTF.

The CDR3 sequence is CASSWTSGAIYNEQFF. The CDR3 DNA is TGTGCCAGCAGTTGGACTAGCGGGGCGATTTACAATGAGCAGTTCTTC. The chain recombines TRBV27 with TRBJ2-1; 12 positions agree with TRBD2. Per the germline V gene, CDR1 is MNHEY and CDR2 is SMNVEV (reference sequence). The CDR3 totals 16 residues. V shed 4 bases, J shed 4 bases, and the junction held 5 bases outside the gene matches.

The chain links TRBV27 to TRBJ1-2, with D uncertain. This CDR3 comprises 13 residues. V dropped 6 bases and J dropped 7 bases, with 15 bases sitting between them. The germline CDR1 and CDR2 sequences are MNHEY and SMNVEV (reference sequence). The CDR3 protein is CASRSQYDSGYTF. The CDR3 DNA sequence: TGTGCCAGCAGGAGTCAGTACGACTCTGGCTACACCTTC.